These 31 T cell receptor beta chains were sequenced from one sample in a study of technical replicates of blood from a few donors. Assay: immunoSEQ multiplex PCR; the TCRdb copy retains only in-frame clones and omits some. This table has over 60,000 clones, under 90% appearing once. The sequencing sample was made of PBMCs. These receptors came from a human donor in good health. Some clones in this sample may be carry-over from other donors' samples.

This chain links TRBV19 with TRBJ1-5; TRBD1 is a possible D gene (5 bases). CDR1 is LNHDA, CDR2 SQIVND, per germline (reference sequence). This CDR3 is built from 13 residues. The V gene lost 5 bases and the J gene lost 4 bases, with 9 bases spanning the gap. The CDR3: CASSPQGNQPQHF. The DNA of the CDR3 is TGTGCCAGTAGTCCCCAGGGAAATCAGCCCCAGCATTTT.

The J gene is TRBJ2-7, the V gene TRBV13; D may be TRBD1 (5 bases). Germline values: CDR1 PRHDT, CDR2 FYEKMQ (reference sequence). V was shortened by 5 bases and J by 2 bases, with 10 bases between the two germline ends. CDR3 length: 13 residues. The CDR3 region is CASSLTGTYEQYF. Here the CDR3 DNA reads TGTGCCAGCAGCCTCACAGGTACCTACGAGCAGTACTTC.

This clone has just one count. The chain couples TRBV28 to TRBJ1-2; D ambiguous. Trimming pared 8 bases from V and 4 bases from J, leaving 14 bases between. The CDR3 is 13 residues long. Germline CDR1 and CDR2: MDHEN and SYDVKM. DNA of the CDR3: TGTGCCAGCTACCGGGGATGGGGCTATGGCTACACCTTC. Amino acids: CASYRGWGYGYTF.

The chain uses TRBV4-3 and TRBJ2-3; 7 bases line up with TRBD2. The CDR3 has 15 amino acids. The junction had 2 bases not matched to a gene; V was cut back by 1 base and J by 1 base. Germline assignment: CDR1 LGHNA and CDR2 YSLEER. As DNA, the CDR3 is TGCGCCAGCAGCCAAGGCGGGAGTCGCACAGATACGCAGTATTTT. It encodes CASSQGGSRTDTQYF.

The rearrangement uses TRBV27 and TRBJ1-4; 8 positions agree with TRBD1. Germline lookup yields CDR1 MNHEY and CDR2 SMNVEV (reference sequence). Losses at the gene ends were 5 bases for V and 8 bases for J; bases not matched to a gene: 7. CDR3 length: 14 residues. Here the CDR3 DNA reads TGTGCCAGCAGTCCTAGGACAGGGCGAGAAAAACTGTTTTTT. Translated: CASSPRTGREKLFF.

The chain is built from TRBV4-1 and TRBJ1-6, with TRBD1 as a possible D gene (6 bases). Trimming removed 0 bases at V and 4 bases at J, with 19 bases between. Germline assignment: CDR1 MGHRA and CDR2 YSYEKL. This CDR3 is 19 amino acids long. DNA for the CDR3: TGCGCCAGCAGCCAAGATGGGGGGGGCTTATATCAATATAATTCACCCCTCCACTTT. Its translation: CASSQDGGGLYQYNSPLHF.

This chain joins TRBV7-3 and TRBJ2-1; D might be TRBD1 (6 bases). The CDR3 is 15 residues long. Trimming took 5 bases from V and 5 from J, leaving 16 bases between them. Per germline, CDR1 SGHTA and CDR2 FQGTGA. This CDR3 reads CASSPSGGRDNEQFF. For the CDR3, the DNA is TGTGCCAGCAGCCCCAGTGGGGGCCGAGACAATGAGCAGTTCTTC.

The chain uses TRBV7-6 and TRBJ2-1; D possibly corresponds to TRBD2 (6 bases). Trimming took 5 bases from V and 7 from J, leaving 18 bases between them. Germline CDR1 is SGHVS and CDR2 is FNYEAQ. This CDR3 contains 15 residues. The CDR3 DNA follows: TGTGCCAGCAGCCTCTGGAGCGGGCCTGGGAATGAGCAGTTCTTC. Amino acids: CASSLWSGPGNEQFF. The whole variable domain, filled in from reference TRBV7-6 and TRBJ2-1, reads GAGVSQSPRYKVTKRGQDVALRCDPISGHVSLYWYRQALGQGPEFLTYFNYEAQQDKSGLPNDRFSAERPEGSISTLTIQRTEQRDSAMYRCASSLWSGPGNEQFFGPGTRLTVL.

The chain combines TRBV7-2 with TRBJ2-7, with a weak D call TRBD2 (6 bases). There are 14 residues in the CDR3. Trimming shortened V by 6 bases and J by 6 bases, and 18 bases separated the two germline ends. Germline V gene sequence: CDR1 SGHTA, CDR2 FQGNSA. This CDR3 reads CASRGGNDVGEQYF. Written as DNA, the CDR3 is TGTGCCAGCAGGGGGGGTAACGACGTAGGCGAGCAGTACTTC.

The chain links TRBV18 to TRBJ2-1; 7 nucleotides agree with TRBD2. Germline trimming cut 1 base from V and 5 bases from J; bases unmatched to any gene: 8. This CDR3 has 16 amino acids. Germline V lookup: CDR1 KGHSH, CDR2 LQKENI. The CDR3 DNA is TGTGCCAGCTCACCACAAAGATCGGGAGGCAACAATGAGCAGTTCTTC. This codes for CASSPQRSGGNNEQFF.

The chain recombines TRBV9 with TRBJ1-2; D is undetermined. Deletions cut 0 bases from V and 4 bases from J, with 10 bases between. The CDR3 covers 14 residues. Germline lookup yields CDR1 SGDLS and CDR2 YYNGEE. Written as DNA, the CDR3 is TGTGCCAGCAGCGTAGGCCAGGCGTTCTATGGCTACACCTTC. Translating it yields CASSVGQAFYGYTF.

V is TRBV4-1 and J is TRBJ1-2; possible D gene TRBD1, 6 bases. This CDR3 is 17 amino acids long. Germline values: CDR1 MGHRA, CDR2 YSYEKL. V was trimmed by 5 bases and J by 4 bases, leaving 23 bases between them. In DNA form, the CDR3 reads TGCGCCAGCAGCGACGTCCGGGACATAGCCTCCCGCTATGGCTACACCTTC. Its translation is CASSDVRDIASRYGYTF.

This chain connects TRBV4-3 to TRBJ2-7; TRBD1 is a possible D gene (5 bases). V gave up 0 bases and J gave up 1 base, with 13 bases separating them. This CDR3 region has 16 residues. Germline V gene sequence: CDR1 LGHNA, CDR2 YSLEER. CDR3 protein: CASSQDLVGHSYEQYF. The CDR3 DNA is TGCGCCAGCAGCCAAGATTTGGTAGGACATTCCTACGAGCAGTACTTC.

The genes are TRBV5-1 and TRBJ1-2, with 8 bases matching TRBD1. Germline lookup yields CDR1 SGHRS and CDR2 YFSETQ. V lost 4 bases to trimming and J lost 4 bases; unmatched junction nucleotides: 9. The CDR3 runs 15 residues. DNA of the CDR3: TGCGCCAGCAGCACCGAAGGACAGGGCGGCTATGGCTACACCTTC. As protein: CASSTEGQGGYGYTF. The full variable domain, in which reference TRBV5-1 and TRBJ1-2 provide the parts outside the CDR3, is KAGVTQTPRYLIKTRGQQVTLSCSPISGHRSVSWYQQTPGQGLQFLFEYFSETQRNKGNFPGRFSGRQFSNSRSEMNVSTLELGDSALYLCASSTEGQGGYGYTFGSGTRLTVV.

V gene TRBV5-1 combines with J gene TRBJ2-5; 12 bases map to TRBD1. The junction had 8 bases not matched to a gene; V was cut back by 4 bases and J by 4 bases. The CDR3 runs to 16 residues. Germline-derived CDR1 and CDR2 are SGHRS and YFSETQ. CDR3 protein: CASSQGTGGGRETQYF. The CDR3 region has the DNA TGCGCCAGCAGCCAAGGGACAGGGGGCGGGAGAGAGACCCAGTACTTC.

The chain joins TRBV5-6 to TRBJ2-5, with D possibly matching TRBD1 (6 bases). The ends were cut back, 0 bases at V and 2 bases at J, with 8 bases in the middle. This CDR3 has 14 amino acids. Germline V gives CDR1 SGHDT, CDR2 YYEEEE. CDR3 coding DNA: TGTGCCAGCAGCTTGGGACAGGAACAAGAGACCCAGTACTTC. This sequence encodes CASSLGQEQETQYF. Looking up the rest from reference TRBV5-6 and TRBJ2-5 gives the full variable domain: DAGVTQSPTHLIKTRGQQVTLRCSPKSGHDTVSWYQQALGQGPQFIFQYYEEEERQRGNFPDRFSGHQFPNYSSELNVNALLLGDSALYLCASSLGQEQETQYFGPGTRLLVL.

J is TRBJ2-4 and V is TRBV2; 9 bases agree with TRBD1. The V gene end was trimmed by 2 bases and the J gene end by 15 bases; junction bases not matched to a gene: 14. The germline gives CDR1 SNHLY, CDR2 FYNNEI. This CDR3 comprises 15 residues. The CDR3 loop is CASSESQTGTGIGYF. CDR3 nucleotides: TGTGCCAGCAGTGAATCCCAGACCGGGACAGGGATAGGGTACTTC.

The V and J genes are TRBV7-2 and TRBJ2-7; a possible D gene is TRBD2 (5 bases). CDR3 length: 14 residues. In germline, CDR1 is SGHTA, CDR2 FQGNSA. V was shortened by 1 base and J by 3 bases, with 10 bases between the two germline ends. CDR3 coding DNA: TGTGCCAGCAGCTTAGACTATGGAGGCTACGAGCAGTACTTC. Encoded protein: CASSLDYGGYEQYF.

V gene TRBV10-3 combines with J gene TRBJ2-5; D gene ambiguous. Trimming took 2 bases from V and 5 from J, leaving 3 bases between them. The CDR3 spans 11 residues. From germline, CDR1 is ENHRY and CDR2 SYGVKD. CDR3 residues: CAISEGETQYF. DNA for the CDR3: TGTGCCATCAGTGAGGGCGAGACCCAGTACTTC.

The genes are TRBV5-4 and TRBJ2-5, with a weak D call TRBD2 (5 bases). CDR1 and CDR2 from the germline V gene are SGHNT and YYREEE (reference sequence). The CDR3 has 12 residues. V lost 5 bases, J lost 3 bases, and 8 bases lay in between. CDR3 loop: CASRGREETQYF. The CDR3 DNA reads as TGTGCCAGCAGAGGGCGGGAAGAGACCCAGTACTTC.

This clone has just a few counts. The chain couples TRBV5-4 to TRBJ2-5, with TRBD1 matching over 9 bases. The CDR3 runs to 14 residues. V dropped 4 bases and J dropped 5; count of bases not matched to a gene: 6. Per germline, CDR1 SGHNT and CDR2 YYREEE (reference sequence). The DNA of the CDR3 is TGTGCCAGCAGCGGACAGGGGTCAGCGGAGACCCAGTACTTC. Its protein product is CASSGQGSAETQYF. The full variable domain, its missing parts supplied by reference TRBV5-4 and TRBJ2-5, is ETGVTQSPTHLIKTRGQQVTLRCSSQSGHNTVSWYQQALGQGPQFIFQYYREEENGRGNFPPRFSGLQFPNYSSELNVNALELDDSALYLCASSGQGSAETQYFGPGTRLLVL.

This chain links TRBV6-1 with TRBJ2-7, with a tentative D call TRBD2 (6 bases). Germline CDR1 and CDR2: MNHNS and SASEGT. The CDR3 spans 15 residues. Trimming stripped 10 bases from V and 0 bases from J, with 19 bases between. The CDR3 here is CAITRDAGPSYEQYF. The CDR3 DNA reads as TGTGCCATCACACGGGATGCGGGGCCCTCCTACGAGCAGTACTTC.

The V and J genes are TRBV7-2 and TRBJ2-7; TRBD2 matches at 7 bases. Germline CDR1 reads SGHTA; CDR2 reads FQGNSA. The J segment lost 3 bases and the V segment lost 4 bases, leaving 6 bases of the junction unmatched. This CDR3 region has 14 residues. The CDR3 spells CASSSGLGFYEQYF. DNA for the CDR3: TGTGCCAGCAGCTCAGGACTAGGATTCTACGAGCAGTACTTC.

The chain employs TRBV9 and TRBJ2-2; TRBD2 might be the D (5 bases). CDR3 size: 15 residues. Germline V gene lookup returns CDR1 SGDLS and CDR2 YYNGEE. Deletions cut 4 bases from V and 4 bases from J, with 14 bases between. The CDR3 region is CASSPRAAGTGELFF. CDR3 in DNA: TGTGCCAGCAGCCCGCGTGCGGCGGGCACCGGGGAGCTGTTTTTT. Complete variable domain (other parts from reference TRBV9 and TRBJ2-2): DSGVTQTPKHLITATGQRVTLRCSPRSGDLSVYWYQQSLDQGLQFLIQYYNGEERAKGNILERFSAQQFPDLHSELNLSSLELGDSALYFCASSPRAAGTGELFFGEGSRLTVL.

This chain uses TRBV30 with TRBJ1-5, with a possible D match to TRBD1 (5 bases). V dropped 1 base and J dropped 1 base, with 14 bases sitting between them. The CDR3 totals 16 residues. The germline V gene encodes CDR1 GTSNPN and CDR2 SVGIG (reference sequence). The CDR3 sequence is CAWSGGLIGSNQPQHF. The CDR3 DNA follows: TGTGCCTGGAGTGGGGGACTGATAGGAAGCAATCAGCCCCAGCATTTT.

V and J are TRBV13 and TRBJ1-1, with a tentative D call TRBD1 (6 bases). This CDR3 has 14 residues. Trimming shortened V by 0 bases and J by 5 bases, and 10 bases separated the two germline ends. Germline V gene sequence: CDR1 PRHDT, CDR2 FYEKMQ (reference sequence). Written as DNA, the CDR3 is TGTGCCAGCAGCTTAGGCAGGGGAAGAACTGAAGCTTTCTTT. This codes for CASSLGRGRTEAFF.

This clone was seen once. The gene calls are TRBV7-2 and TRBJ1-6, with D maybe TRBD1 (5 bases). The V gene's germline CDR1 is SGHTA and CDR2 FQGNSA. The CDR3 consists of 15 residues. V was trimmed by 6 bases and J by 9 bases, leaving 18 bases between them. CDR3 DNA sequence: TGTGCCAGCAGGCCCGTCCAGGGAGGGCCTTCACCCCTCCACTTT. This codes for CASRPVQGGPSPLHF.

This clone was seen once. The rearrangement links TRBV7-7 to TRBJ2-1; 8 nucleotides agree with TRBD2. The V gene's germline CDR1 is SSHAT and CDR2 FNYEAQ (reference sequence). V shed 5 bases and J 3 bases; nucleotides not matched to a gene: 3. The CDR3 loop spans 14 amino acids. CDR3 in DNA: TGTGCCAGCAGCCATAGCGGGAACTACAATGAGCAGTTCTTC. Encoded protein: CASSHSGNYNEQFF.

The genes are TRBV5-1 and TRBJ2-1; 8 bases are a match to TRBD2. After removal of 2 bases from V and 2 bases from J, the junction contained 3 bases not matched to a gene. Germline CDR1 SGHRS, CDR2 YFSETQ. The CDR3 is 15 residues long. The DNA for the CDR3 is TGCGCCAGCAGCTTCCGGGGGGGGACCTACAATGAGCAGTTCTTC. It translates to CASSFRGGTYNEQFF.

This clone was counted a single time. This sequence joins TRBV5-1 and TRBJ1-1; D uncertain. The CDR3 is 13 residues long. Germline V gene data show CDR1 as SGHRS and CDR2 as YFSETQ. Trimming cost V 6 bases and J 0 bases, with 9 bases left between them. DNA for the CDR3: TGCGCCAGCATGACGGGTGTGAACACTGAAGCTTTCTTT. Translation gives CASMTGVNTEAFF.

The CDR3 DNA reads TGTGCCACCTCATCCGGAGATAATTCACCCCTCCACTTT. It specifies CATSSGDNSPLHF. V usage is TRBV9 and J usage is TRBJ1-6; D uncertain. Looked up from germline, CDR1 is SGDLS and CDR2 is YYNGEE. The CDR3 contains 13 residues. V shed 9 bases and J shed 5 bases, with 12 bases lying between them.